The rows below give T cell receptor beta chains drawn from one sample of a study of blood T cell repertoires in COVID-19. Data came from immunoSEQ multiplex PCR; TCRdb stores just in-frame clones and leaves some out. The sample includes roughly 380,000 clones, around 89% of them seen just once. The sequencing sample was made of peripheral blood. Every receptor here comes from a woman in her 40s with COVID-19, enrolled during active disease. Both conserved end residues are part of each CDR3. The order of the fields is V gene, J gene, CDR3 length, D gene, clone size, CDR3 DNA, CDR3 protein. D genes are given only for firm matches. Clone size is given for some rows only: seen once, a few or many times, or a class if the clone is expanded.

v_call: TRBV27; j_call: TRBJ1-4; cdr3_length: 14; d_call: -; clone_size: -; cdr3_nt: TGTGCCAGCAGCGAACTAGCAACTAATGAAAAACTGTTTTTT; cdr3_aa: CASSELATNEKLFF
v_call: TRBV7-2; j_call: TRBJ1-1; cdr3_length: 15; d_call: TRBD1; clone_size: few; cdr3_nt: TGTGCCAGCAGCTCCTCAGGGGGCGTGGGGACTGAAGCTTTCTTT; cdr3_aa: CASSSSGGVGTEAFF
v_call: TRBV7-9; j_call: TRBJ1-2; cdr3_length: 16; d_call: TRBD1; clone_size: -; cdr3_nt: TGTGCCAGCACACGTACCGGGACAGGGATCAACTATGGCTACACCTTC; cdr3_aa: CASTRTGTGINYGYTF
v_call: TRBV4-3; j_call: TRBJ2-7; cdr3_length: 14; d_call: TRBD1; clone_size: -; cdr3_nt: TGCGCCAGCAGCCAAGTTTCAGGGGGCGGCGAGCAGTACTTC; cdr3_aa: CASSQVSGGGEQYF
v_call: TRBV6-2/TRBV6-3; j_call: TRBJ2-7; cdr3_length: 13; d_call: TRBD2; clone_size: -; cdr3_nt: TGTGCCAGCAGTCTAGCGGGAACCTACGAGCAGTACTTC; cdr3_aa: CASSLAGTYEQYF
v_call: TRBV6-5; j_call: TRBJ2-1; cdr3_length: 15; d_call: TRBD2; clone_size: -; cdr3_nt: TGTGCCAGCATCCGGACTAGCGGGAGGTTCAATGAGCAGTTCTTC; cdr3_aa: CASIRTSGRFNEQFF
v_call: TRBV6-5; j_call: TRBJ1-5; cdr3_length: 15; d_call: -; clone_size: -; cdr3_nt: TGTGCCAGCAGTTACTCACCAGGGGTCAATCAGCCCCAGCATTTT; cdr3_aa: CASSYSPGVNQPQHF
v_call: TRBV27; j_call: TRBJ1-5; cdr3_length: 13; d_call: -; clone_size: -; cdr3_nt: TGTGCCAGCAGCTTCTCAACAATTCAGCCCCAGCATTTT; cdr3_aa: CASSFSTIQPQHF
v_call: TRBV10-3; j_call: TRBJ1-1; cdr3_length: 15; d_call: -; clone_size: -; cdr3_nt: TGTGCCATCAGGCGAGGGGGAGTGGCAGGGCCTGAAGCTTTCTTT; cdr3_aa: CAIRRGGVAGPEAFF
v_call: TRBV11-2; j_call: TRBJ1-5; cdr3_length: 16; d_call: TRBD1; clone_size: -; cdr3_nt: TGTGCCAGCAGCCCCGGACAGGGCGCAGGCAATCAGCCCCAGCATTTT; cdr3_aa: CASSPGQGAGNQPQHF
v_call: TRBV7-4; j_call: TRBJ2-5; cdr3_length: 20; d_call: TRBD2; clone_size: once; cdr3_nt: TGTGCCAGCAGCTTAGATCTCGTGACTAGCGGGGGGCCCAGGCAAGAGACCCAGTACTTC; cdr3_aa: CASSLDLVTSGGPRQETQYF
v_call: TRBV15; j_call: TRBJ2-2; cdr3_length: 14; d_call: -; clone_size: -; cdr3_nt: TGTGCCACCAGCAGAGATCTTGTGGAGCGGGAGCTGTTTTTT; cdr3_aa: CATSRDLVERELFF
v_call: TRBV27; j_call: TRBJ2-1; cdr3_length: 17; d_call: TRBD2; clone_size: -; cdr3_nt: TGTGCCAGCAGTTTATTTGGACTAGCGGGAGTGGTTAATGAGCAGTTCTTC; cdr3_aa: CASSLFGLAGVVNEQFF
v_call: TRBV3-1/TRBV3-2; j_call: TRBJ2-1; cdr3_length: 15; d_call: TRBD2; clone_size: once; cdr3_nt: TGTGCCAGCTCTCAATGGGGGGAGGGCCTCAATGAGCAGTTCTTC; cdr3_aa: CASSQWGEGLNEQFF
v_call: TRBV29-1; j_call: TRBJ2-3; cdr3_length: 15; d_call: TRBD1; clone_size: -; cdr3_nt: TGCAGCGTGAGGGGGCTAGCCCTTGCGCCAGATACGCAGTATTTT; cdr3_aa: CSVRGLALAPDTQYF
v_call: TRBV29-1; j_call: TRBJ1-5; cdr3_length: 14; d_call: TRBD1; clone_size: once; cdr3_nt: TGCAGCGTGGCAGGGGGAGCAGAGGCTCAGCCCCAGCATTTT; cdr3_aa: CSVAGGAEAQPQHF
v_call: TRBV28; j_call: TRBJ1-2; cdr3_length: 17; d_call: -; clone_size: once; cdr3_nt: TGTGCCAGCAGTTTACCAGGGGCCTATAACTCTAACTATGGCTACACCTTC; cdr3_aa: CASSLPGAYNSNYGYTF
v_call: TRBV5-1; j_call: TRBJ2-2; cdr3_length: 15; d_call: TRBD2; clone_size: -; cdr3_nt: TGCGCCAGCAGCTTGGCGGGGGGGAACACCGGGGAGCTGTTTTTT; cdr3_aa: CASSLAGGNTGELFF
v_call: TRBV5-4; j_call: TRBJ1-2; cdr3_length: 13; d_call: -; clone_size: -; cdr3_nt: TGTGCCAGCAGCTTTTCCGGGGTTGTAGGCTACACCTTC; cdr3_aa: CASSFSGVVGYTF
v_call: TRBV4-3; j_call: TRBJ1-5; cdr3_length: 15; d_call: TRBD1; clone_size: -; cdr3_nt: TGCGCCAGCAGTCAGTACCGGGACAGGGGCCAGCCCCAGCATTTT; cdr3_aa: CASSQYRDRGQPQHF
v_call: TRBV7-9; j_call: TRBJ1-5; cdr3_length: 14; d_call: -; clone_size: -; cdr3_nt: TGTGCCAGCAGCTTAGCACAGGTTAATCAGCCCCAGCATTTT; cdr3_aa: CASSLAQVNQPQHF
v_call: TRBV24-1; j_call: TRBJ1-6; cdr3_length: 19; d_call: -; clone_size: -; cdr3_nt: TGTGCCACCAGTGACTCAGGACAGCCCGATTTCCTCTATAATTCACCCCTCCACTTT; cdr3_aa: CATSDSGQPDFLYNSPLHF
v_call: TRBV4-3; j_call: TRBJ1-2; cdr3_length: 17; d_call: TRBD1; clone_size: -; cdr3_nt: TGCGCCAGCAGCCAAGATCGGAGGACAGGGTTACACTATGGCTACACCTTC; cdr3_aa: CASSQDRRTGLHYGYTF